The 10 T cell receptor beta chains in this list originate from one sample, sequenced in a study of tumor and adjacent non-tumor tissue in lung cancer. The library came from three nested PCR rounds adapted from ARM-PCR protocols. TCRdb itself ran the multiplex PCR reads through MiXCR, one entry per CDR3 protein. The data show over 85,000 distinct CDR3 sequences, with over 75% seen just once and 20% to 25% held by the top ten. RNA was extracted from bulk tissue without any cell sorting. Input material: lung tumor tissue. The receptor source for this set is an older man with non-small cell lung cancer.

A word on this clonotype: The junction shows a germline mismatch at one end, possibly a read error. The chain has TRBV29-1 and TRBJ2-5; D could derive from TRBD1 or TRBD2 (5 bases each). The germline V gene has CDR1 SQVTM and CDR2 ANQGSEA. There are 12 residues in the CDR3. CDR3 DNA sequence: TGCAGCGTCGAGGCAGGGAGAGAGAACCAGTACTTC. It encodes CSVEAGRENQYF.

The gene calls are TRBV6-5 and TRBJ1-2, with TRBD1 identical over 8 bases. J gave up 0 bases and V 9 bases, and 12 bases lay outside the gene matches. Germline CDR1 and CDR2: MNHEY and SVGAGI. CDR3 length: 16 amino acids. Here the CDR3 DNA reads TGTGCCAGTACTTACCTAACGGGACAGGCTAACTATGGCTACACCTTC. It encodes CASTYLTGQANYGYTF.

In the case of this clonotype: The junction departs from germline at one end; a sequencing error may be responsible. This CDR3 reads CPSSKLSEGAHQPQHF. CDR3 DNA: TGTCCCAGCAGTAAACTTTCGGAGGGCGCGCATCAGCCCCAGCATTTT. The V gene is TRBV6-1, the J gene TRBJ1-5; D remains ambiguous. Germline V gene lookup returns CDR1 MNHNS and CDR2 SASEGT. There are 16 residues in the CDR3.

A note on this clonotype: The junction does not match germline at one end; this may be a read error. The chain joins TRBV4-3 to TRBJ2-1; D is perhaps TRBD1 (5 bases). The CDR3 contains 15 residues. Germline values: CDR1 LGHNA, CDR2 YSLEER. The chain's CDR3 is CASNQDLGAGNEQFF. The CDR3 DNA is TGTGCCAGCAACCAAGATTTAGGGGCTGGGAATGAGCAGTTCTTC.

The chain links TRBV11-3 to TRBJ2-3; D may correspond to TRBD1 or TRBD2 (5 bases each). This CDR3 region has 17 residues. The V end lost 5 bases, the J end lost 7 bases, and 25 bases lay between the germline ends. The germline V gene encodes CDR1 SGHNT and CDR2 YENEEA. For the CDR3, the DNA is TGTGCCAGCAGCCTAAGGGGTCTAGTGAGAGGGCGAAATACGCAGTATTTT. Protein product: CASSLRGLVRGRNTQYF.

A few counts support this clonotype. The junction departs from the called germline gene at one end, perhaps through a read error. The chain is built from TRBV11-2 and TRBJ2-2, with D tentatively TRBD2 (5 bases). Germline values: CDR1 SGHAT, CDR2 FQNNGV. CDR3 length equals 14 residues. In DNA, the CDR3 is TGTGCCAGCATCTCCTCAGGCTACACCGGGGAACTGTTTTTT. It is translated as CASISSGYTGELFF. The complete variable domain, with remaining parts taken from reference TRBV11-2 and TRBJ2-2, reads EAGVAQSPRYKIIEKRQSVAFWCNPISGHATLYWYQQILGQGPKLLIQFQNNGVVDDSQLPKDRFSAERLKGVDSTLKIQPAKLEDSAVYLCASISSGYTGELFFGEGSRLTVL.

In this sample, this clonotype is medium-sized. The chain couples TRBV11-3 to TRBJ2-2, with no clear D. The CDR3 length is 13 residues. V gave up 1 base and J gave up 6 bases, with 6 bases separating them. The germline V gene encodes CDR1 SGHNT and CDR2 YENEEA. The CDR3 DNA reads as TGTGCCAGCAGCTTAGCTCCCCCCGGGGAGCTGTTTTTT. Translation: CASSLAPPGELFF. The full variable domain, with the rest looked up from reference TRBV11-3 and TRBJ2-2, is EAGVVQSPRYKIIEKKQPVAFWCNPISGHNTLYWYLQNLGQGPELLIRYENEEAVDDSQLPKDRFSAERLKGVDSTLKIQPAELGDSAVYLCASSLAPPGELFFGEGSRLTVL.

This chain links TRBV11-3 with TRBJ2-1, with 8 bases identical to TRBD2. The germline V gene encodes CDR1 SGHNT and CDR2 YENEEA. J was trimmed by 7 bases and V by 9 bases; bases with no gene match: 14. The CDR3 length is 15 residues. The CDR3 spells CARILAGRGGNEQFF. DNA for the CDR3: TGTGCCAGGATCTTAGCGGGGAGAGGTGGTAATGAGCAGTTCTTC. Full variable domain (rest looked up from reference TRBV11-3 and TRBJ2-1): EAGVVQSPRYKIIEKKQPVAFWCNPISGHNTLYWYLQNLGQGPELLIRYENEEAVDDSQLPKDRFSAERLKGVDSTLKIQPAELGDSAVYLCARILAGRGGNEQFFGPGTRLTVL.

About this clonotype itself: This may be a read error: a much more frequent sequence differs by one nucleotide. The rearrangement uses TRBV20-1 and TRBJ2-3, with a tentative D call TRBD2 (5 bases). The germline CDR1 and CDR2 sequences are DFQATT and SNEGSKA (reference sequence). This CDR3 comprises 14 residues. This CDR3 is CSSSPQLITDTQYF. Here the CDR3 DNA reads TGCAGTTCTAGCCCCCAGCTCATCACAGATACGCAGTATTTT.

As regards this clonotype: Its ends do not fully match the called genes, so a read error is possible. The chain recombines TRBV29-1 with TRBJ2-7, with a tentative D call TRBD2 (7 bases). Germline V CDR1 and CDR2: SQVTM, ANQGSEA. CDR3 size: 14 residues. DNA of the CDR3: TGCAGCGTTGTCGGACTCGCGGGGGCCTATGAGCAGTACTTC. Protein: CSVVGLAGAYEQYF.